The 11 T cell receptor beta chains below all came from one sample that was sequenced in a study of blood T cells in healthy people across ages. With a J-beta primer mix and a sample-barcoded 5' primer, a second PCR ran about 6 to 11 cycles. TCRdb passed the 5' RACE reads through MiXCR, listing each CDR3 protein once. The sample lists about 640,000 distinct CDR3 sequences, about 53% occurring once. The specimen sequenced was blood. The receptors derive from a man aged 55 to 70 in good health.

This chain uses TRBV4-1 with TRBJ1-4, with 9 bases aligning to TRBD1. The CDR3 length is 15 residues. The ends lost 1 base at V and 5 bases at J; junction bases unmatched: 2. Germline V lookup: CDR1 MGHRA, CDR2 YSYEKL. CDR3 amino acids: CASSQGGTGNEKLFF. CDR3 sequence (DNA): TGCGCCAGCAGCCAAGGGGGGACAGGGAATGAAAAACTGTTTTTT.

This chain joins TRBV12-3 or TRBV12-4 and TRBJ2-3; the D is unclear. There are 14 residues in the CDR3. V lost 1 base and J 7 bases, leaving 12 bases between the germline ends. CDR3 sequence reads: CASSLDSFSYTQYF. CDR3 nucleotides: TGTGCCAGCAGTTTAGACAGTTTCTCTTATACGCAGTATTTT.

The CDR3 region is CASISGAAEQFF. The CDR3 DNA follows: TGTGCCAGCATTAGTGGGGCCGCTGAGCAGTTCTTC. This sequence joins TRBV28 and TRBJ2-1; D might be TRBD1 (5 bases). This CDR3 spans 12 amino acids. CDR1 MDHEN and CDR2 SYDVKM come from the germline V gene. Trimming took 7 bases from V and 9 from J, leaving 13 bases between them.

The chain has TRBV6-6 and TRBJ1-2, with 7 bases aligning to TRBD1. The J segment lost 7 bases and the V segment lost 6 bases, leaving 14 bases of the junction unmatched. CDR3 size: 15 residues. Germline CDR1 reads MNHNY; CDR2 reads SVGAGI (reference sequence). The CDR3 here is CASRSRDSLNPGYTF. The CDR3 coding sequence is TGTGCCAGCAGGTCCCGGGACAGTCTAAATCCTGGCTACACCTTC.

The chain links TRBV20-1 to TRBJ1-2; D is perhaps TRBD1 (5 bases). The CDR3 is 14 residues long. The germline CDR1 and CDR2 sequences are DFQATT and SNEGSKA (reference sequence). Trimming removed 6 bases at V and 3 bases at J, with 17 bases between. The CDR3 DNA reads as TGCAGTGCCAAGCAGCAGGGAGTCGACTATGGCTACACCTTC. Translating it yields CSAKQQGVDYGYTF.

This chain's CDR3 is CASSLSEGTGNTIYF. The CDR3, as DNA: TGTGCCAGCAGCTTAAGTGAGGGAACTGGAAACACCATATATTTT. This chain connects TRBV7-6 to TRBJ1-3; D is unresolved. Deletions cut 2 bases from V and 2 bases from J, with 10 bases between. There are 15 residues in the CDR3. Per the germline V gene, CDR1 is SGHVS and CDR2 is FNYEAQ.

This clonotype was seen at least ten times. The rearrangement uses TRBV12-3 or TRBV12-4 and TRBJ1-2; D remains unclear. The germline V and J ends were trimmed by 6 bases and 1 base, with 18 bases remaining between them. The CDR3 totals 16 residues. The CDR3 region is CASSPSDGMINYGYTF. CDR3 DNA: TGTGCCAGCAGCCCATCCGACGGAATGATTAACTATGGCTACACCTTC.

This clonotype was recorded a few times. CDR3 loop: CSVRQGFDEQYF. In DNA form, the CDR3 reads TGCAGTGTTCGACAGGGTTTTGACGAGCAGTACTTC. This chain connects TRBV20-1 to TRBJ2-7, with TRBD1 matching 7 bases. This CDR3 spans 12 amino acids. J was trimmed by 5 bases and V by 7 bases; bases with no gene match: 8. Germline V gene lookup returns CDR1 DFQATT and CDR2 SNEGSKA (reference sequence).

This clonotype was counted only a few times. The chain combines TRBV9 with TRBJ2-5; TRBD1 matches at 7 bases. CDR1 is SGDLS, CDR2 YYNGEE, per germline. The CDR3 totals 16 residues. V shed 4 bases, J shed 0 bases, and the junction held 9 bases outside the gene matches. CDR3 in amino acids: CASSPRTGVYQETQYF. CDR3 coding DNA: TGTGCCAGCAGCCCCCGGACAGGAGTTTACCAAGAGACCCAGTACTTC.

V usage is TRBV12-3 or TRBV12-4 and J usage is TRBJ2-1; D gene unclear. The V and J ends lost 5 bases and 1 base respectively, with 21 bases between them. The CDR3 totals 18 residues. Here the CDR3 DNA reads TGTGCCAGCAGTCTTCAAGGTAGTTTGGCGGCGTCCTACAATGAGCAGTTCTTC. This encodes CASSLQGSLAASYNEQFF.

This chain joins TRBV4-3 and TRBJ2-5; a weak D match, TRBD1 (5 bases). The CDR3 covers 15 residues. Germline V gene sequence: CDR1 LGHNA, CDR2 YSLEER. Trimming stripped 3 bases from V and 5 bases from J, with 16 bases between. For the CDR3, the DNA is TGCGCCAGCAGCCAGGCCCCAGGGCTGTGGGAGACCCAGTACTTC. It translates to CASSQAPGLWETQYF.